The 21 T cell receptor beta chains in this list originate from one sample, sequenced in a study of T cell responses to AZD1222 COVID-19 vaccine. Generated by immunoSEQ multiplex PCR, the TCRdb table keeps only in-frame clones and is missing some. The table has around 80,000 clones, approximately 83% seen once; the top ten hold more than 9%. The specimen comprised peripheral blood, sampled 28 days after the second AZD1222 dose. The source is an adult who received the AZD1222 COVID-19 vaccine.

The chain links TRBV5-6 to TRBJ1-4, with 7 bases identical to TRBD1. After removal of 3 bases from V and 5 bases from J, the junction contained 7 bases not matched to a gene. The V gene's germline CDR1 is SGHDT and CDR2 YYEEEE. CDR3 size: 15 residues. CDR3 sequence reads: CASSSLDRVNEKLFF. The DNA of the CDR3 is TGTGCCAGCAGCTCCTTAGACAGGGTGAATGAAAAACTGTTTTTT.

CDR3 in amino acids: CASRTRGIGYGYTF. CDR3 sequence (DNA): TGTGCCAGTCGGACCAGGGGGATAGGCTATGGCTACACCTTC. This chain joins TRBV19 and TRBJ1-2; 7 positions agree with TRBD1. J was trimmed by 4 bases and V by 8 bases; bases with no gene match: 10. The CDR3 covers 14 residues. The germline V gene has CDR1 LNHDA and CDR2 SQIVND (reference sequence).

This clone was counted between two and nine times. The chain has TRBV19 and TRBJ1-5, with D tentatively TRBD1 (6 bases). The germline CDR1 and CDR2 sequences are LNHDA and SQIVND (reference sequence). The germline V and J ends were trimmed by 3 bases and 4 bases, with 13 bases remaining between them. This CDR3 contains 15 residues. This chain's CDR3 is CASSMGWDNNQPQHF. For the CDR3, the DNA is TGTGCCAGTAGTATGGGTTGGGACAATAATCAGCCCCAGCATTTT.

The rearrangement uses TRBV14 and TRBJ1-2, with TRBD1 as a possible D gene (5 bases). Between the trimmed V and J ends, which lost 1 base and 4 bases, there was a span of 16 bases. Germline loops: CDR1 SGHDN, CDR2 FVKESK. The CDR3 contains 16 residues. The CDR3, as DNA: TGTGCCAGCAGCCAAGGACCGGGGAGAGGGGTCTATGGCTACACCTTC. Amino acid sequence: CASSQGPGRGVYGYTF.

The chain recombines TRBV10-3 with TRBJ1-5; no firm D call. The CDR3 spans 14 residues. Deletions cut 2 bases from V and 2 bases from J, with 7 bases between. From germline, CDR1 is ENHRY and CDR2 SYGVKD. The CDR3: CAISEGSRNQPQHF. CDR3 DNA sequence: TGTGCCATCAGTGAGGGAAGCCGCAATCAGCCCCAGCATTTT.

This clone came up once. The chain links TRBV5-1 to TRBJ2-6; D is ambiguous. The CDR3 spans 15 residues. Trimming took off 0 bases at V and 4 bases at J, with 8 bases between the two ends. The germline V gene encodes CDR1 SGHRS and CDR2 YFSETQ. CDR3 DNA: TGCGCCAGCAGCTTGGGGTTAAGGGGGGCCAACGTCCTGACTTTC. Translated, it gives CASSLGLRGANVLTF.

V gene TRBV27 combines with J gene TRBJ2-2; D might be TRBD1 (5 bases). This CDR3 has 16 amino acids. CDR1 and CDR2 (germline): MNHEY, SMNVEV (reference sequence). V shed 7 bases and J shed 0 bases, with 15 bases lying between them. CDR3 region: CASMDLRVANTGELFF. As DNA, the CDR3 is TGTGCCAGCATGGACCTCAGGGTTGCGAACACCGGGGAGCTGTTTTTT.

The CDR3 DNA is TGTGCCAGCAGCTTAGGTTCTAAGGGAAAGGGGCCCCTCCACTTT. This sequence encodes CASSLGSKGKGPLHF. The chain uses TRBV7-2 and TRBJ1-6, with TRBD1 as a possible D gene (5 bases). The CDR3 totals 15 residues. Germline assignment: CDR1 SGHTA and CDR2 FQGNSA. Trimming pared 1 base from V and 13 bases from J, leaving 17 bases between.

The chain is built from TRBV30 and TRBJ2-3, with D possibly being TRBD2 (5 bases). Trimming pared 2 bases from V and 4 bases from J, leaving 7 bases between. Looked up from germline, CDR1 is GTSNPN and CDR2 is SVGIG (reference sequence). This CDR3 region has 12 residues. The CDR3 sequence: CAWSRRADTQYF. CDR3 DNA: TGTGCCTGGAGTAGGCGGGCAGATACGCAGTATTTT. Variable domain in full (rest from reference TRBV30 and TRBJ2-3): SQTIHQWPATLVQPVGSPLSLECTVEGTSNPNLYWYRQAAGRGLQLLFYSVGIGQISSEVPQNLSASRPQDRQFILSSKKLLLSDSGFYLCAWSRRADTQYFGPGTRLTVL.

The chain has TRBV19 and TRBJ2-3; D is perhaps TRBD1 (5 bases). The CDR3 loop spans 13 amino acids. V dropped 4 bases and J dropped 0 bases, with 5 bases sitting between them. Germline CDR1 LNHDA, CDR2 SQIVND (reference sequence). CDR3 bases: TGTGCCAGTAGTAAGGGGAGCACAGATACGCAGTATTTT. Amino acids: CASSKGSTDTQYF.

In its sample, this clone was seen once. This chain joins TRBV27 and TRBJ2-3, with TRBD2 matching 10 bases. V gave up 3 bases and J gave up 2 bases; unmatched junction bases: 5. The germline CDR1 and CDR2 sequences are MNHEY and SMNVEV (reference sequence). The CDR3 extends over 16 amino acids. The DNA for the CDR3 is TGTGCCAGCAGTTTGAATAGCGGGGGGCCCACAGATACGCAGTATTTT. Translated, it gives CASSLNSGGPTDTQYF.

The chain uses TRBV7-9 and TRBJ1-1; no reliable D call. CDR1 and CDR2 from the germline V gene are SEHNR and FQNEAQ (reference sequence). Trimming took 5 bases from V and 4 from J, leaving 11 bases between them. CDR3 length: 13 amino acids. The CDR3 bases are TGTGCCAGCAGCACCTACAGAGTCACTGAAGCTTTCTTT. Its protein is CASSTYRVTEAFF.

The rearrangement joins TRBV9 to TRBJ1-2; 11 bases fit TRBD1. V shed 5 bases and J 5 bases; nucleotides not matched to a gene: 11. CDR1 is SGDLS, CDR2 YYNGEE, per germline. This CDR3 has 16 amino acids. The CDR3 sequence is CASRQTPGQGVYGYTF. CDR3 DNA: TGTGCCAGCAGACAGACCCCGGGACAGGGGGTTTATGGCTACACCTTC.

This CDR3 reads CASSLGPSGGQETQYF. CDR3 coding DNA: TGTGCCAGCAGCTTAGGACCTAGCGGGGGGCAAGAGACCCAGTACTTC. V gene TRBV7-2 combines with J gene TRBJ2-5; 11 positions agree with TRBD2. After removal of 1 base from V and 2 bases from J, the junction contained 3 bases not matched to a gene. The germline V gene encodes CDR1 SGHTA and CDR2 FQGNSA. The CDR3 has 16 amino acids.

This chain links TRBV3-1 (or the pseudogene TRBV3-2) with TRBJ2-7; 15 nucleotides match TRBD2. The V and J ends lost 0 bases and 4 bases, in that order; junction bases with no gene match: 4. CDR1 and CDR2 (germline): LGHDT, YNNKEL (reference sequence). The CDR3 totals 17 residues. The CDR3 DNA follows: TGTGCCAGCAGCCAAGACGGGACTAGCGGGGGGTGGTACGAGCAGTACTTC. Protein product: CASSQDGTSGGWYEQYF.

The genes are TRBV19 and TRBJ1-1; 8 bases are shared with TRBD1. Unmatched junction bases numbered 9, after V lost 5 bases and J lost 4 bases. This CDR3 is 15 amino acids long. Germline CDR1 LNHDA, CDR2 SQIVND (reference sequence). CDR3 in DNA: TGTGCCAGTAGTCCGAGGCAGGGGGCGATCACTGAAGCTTTCTTT. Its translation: CASSPRQGAITEAFF.

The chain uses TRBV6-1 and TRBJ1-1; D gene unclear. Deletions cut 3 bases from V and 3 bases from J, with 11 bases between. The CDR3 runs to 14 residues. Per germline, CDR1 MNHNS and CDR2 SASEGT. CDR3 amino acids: CASSEVRVHTEAFF. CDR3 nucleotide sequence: TGTGCCAGCAGTGAGGTCCGGGTTCACACTGAAGCTTTCTTT.

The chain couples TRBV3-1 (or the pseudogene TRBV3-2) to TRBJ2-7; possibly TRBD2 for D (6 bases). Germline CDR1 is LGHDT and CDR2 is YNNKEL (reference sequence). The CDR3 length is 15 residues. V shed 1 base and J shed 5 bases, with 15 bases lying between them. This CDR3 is CASSQVGGELDEQYF. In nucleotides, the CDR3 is TGTGCCAGCAGCCAAGTCGGGGGAGAATTGGACGAGCAGTACTTC.

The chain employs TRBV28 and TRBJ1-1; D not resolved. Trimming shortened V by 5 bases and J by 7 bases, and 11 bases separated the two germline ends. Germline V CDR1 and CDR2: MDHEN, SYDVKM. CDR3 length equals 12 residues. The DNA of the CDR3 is TGTGCCAGCAGTAGTCCAAGGGTTGAAGCTTTCTTT. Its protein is CASSSPRVEAFF.

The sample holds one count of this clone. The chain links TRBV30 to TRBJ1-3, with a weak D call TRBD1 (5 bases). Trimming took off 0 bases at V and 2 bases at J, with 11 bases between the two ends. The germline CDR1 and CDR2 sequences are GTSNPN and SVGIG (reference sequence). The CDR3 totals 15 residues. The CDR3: CAWSVRGVPGNTIYF. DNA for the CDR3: TGTGCCTGGAGTGTAAGGGGAGTACCTGGAAACACCATATATTTT.

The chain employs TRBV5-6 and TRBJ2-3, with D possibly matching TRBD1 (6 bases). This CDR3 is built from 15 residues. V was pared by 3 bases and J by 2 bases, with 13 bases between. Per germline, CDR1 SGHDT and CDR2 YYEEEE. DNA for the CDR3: TGTGCCAGCAGCTACGAACAGGGAAACACAGATACGCAGTATTTT. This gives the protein CASSYEQGNTDTQYF.